This T cell receptor beta chain is drawn from a study of blood T cells in healthy people across ages. As for the study in general: Per two T cells, about one barcoded beta molecule was captured through template switching.

V lost 6 bases, J lost 2 bases, and 10 bases lay in between. The CDR3 spans 13 residues. Germline lookup yields CDR1 ENHRY and CDR2 SYGVKD. It was with a sample-barcoded 5' primer and a J-beta primer mix that a second PCR of roughly 7 to 12 cycles was run. MiXCR was run by TCRdb on the 5' RACE reads, yielding one entry per CDR3 protein. This sample has approximately 850,000 distinct CDR3 sequences; roughly 44% occur once, and the top ten carry about 21%. The sample taken for sequencing was blood. The rearrangement links TRBV10-3 to TRBJ1-1; D is undetermined. The source of this sequence is a man aged 55 to 69 in good health. CDR3 amino acids: CAIRPGPNTEAFF. The CDR3 bases are TGTGCCATCAGACCCGGGCCAAACACTGAAGCTTTCTTT.